The 21 T cell receptor beta chains in this list originate from one sample, sequenced in a study of T cell responses to AZD1222 COVID-19 vaccine. TCRdb's table, derived via immunoSEQ multiplex PCR, lists solely in-frame clones and lacks some. The profile covers more than 95,000 clones, with around 94% appearing a single time and about 3% taken by the ten largest. This specimen consisted of peripheral blood, obtained on day 0 of AZD1222 vaccination. The receptors originated from an adult in good health.

The chain uses TRBV7-9 and TRBJ2-1, with 12 bases matching TRBD1. The germline V gene has CDR1 SEHNR and CDR2 FQNEAQ (reference sequence). The CDR3 consists of 14 residues. J lost 6 bases, V lost 5 bases, and 2 bases had no gene match. The CDR3 loop reads CASSPGQGANEQFF. CDR3 bases: TGTGCCAGCAGCCCGGGACAGGGGGCCAATGAGCAGTTCTTC.

CDR3 loop: CASSQDFGFPYEQYF. CDR3 nucleotides: TGTGCCAGCAGCCAAGATTTTGGCTTCCCCTACGAGCAGTACTTC. This rearrangement joins TRBV4-2 to TRBJ2-7; no firm D call. The V gene lost 0 bases and the J gene lost 2 bases, with 11 bases spanning the gap. The CDR3 has 15 residues. The V gene's germline CDR1 is LGHNA and CDR2 YNFKEQ.

The chain couples TRBV19 to TRBJ1-4; TRBD1 agrees at 7 bases. This CDR3 contains 16 residues. V dropped 5 bases and J dropped 9; count of bases not matched to a gene: 15. Germline V gene sequence: CDR1 LNHDA, CDR2 SQIVND (reference sequence). CDR3 nucleotide sequence: TGTGCCAGTAGTTTCGGACCCGACAGGGTCTATCAAAAACTGTTTTTT. It yields the protein CASSFGPDRVYQKLFF.

The chain is built from TRBV28 and TRBJ1-1; unclear D gene. Germline assignment: CDR1 MDHEN and CDR2 SYDVKM. Trimming took 7 bases from V and 8 from J, leaving 14 bases between them. The CDR3 consists of 12 residues. For the CDR3, the DNA is TGTGCCAGCATTACTAAACAGCTAGAAGCTTTCTTT. This codes for CASITKQLEAFF. Variable domain in full (rest from reference TRBV28 and TRBJ1-1): DVKVTQSSRYLVKRTGEKVFLECVQDMDHENMFWYRQDPGLGLRLIYFSYDVKMKEKGDIPEGYSVSREKKERFSLILESASTNQTSMYLCASITKQLEAFFGQGTRLTVV.

The rearrangement uses TRBV5-1 and TRBJ2-1; possibly TRBD1 for D (5 bases). CDR3 length equals 14 residues. Germline V lookup: CDR1 SGHRS, CDR2 YFSETQ. The germline V and J ends were trimmed by 0 bases and 2 bases, with 6 bases remaining between them. CDR3 nucleotide sequence: TGCGCCAGCAGCTTGGAGGGGACCTACAATGAGCAGTTCTTC. Its translation is CASSLEGTYNEQFF. The variable domain in full, with the rest retrieved from reference TRBV5-1 and TRBJ2-1, is KAGVTQTPRYLIKTRGQQVTLSCSPISGHRSVSWYQQTPGQGLQFLFEYFSETQRNKGNFPGRFSGRQFSNSRSEMNVSTLELGDSALYLCASSLEGTYNEQFFGPGTRLTVL.

The rearrangement uses TRBV14 and TRBJ2-4; D is unresolved. CDR1 is SGHDN, CDR2 FVKESK, per germline. This CDR3 is 14 amino acids long. The ends were cut back, 5 bases at V and 7 bases at J, with 15 bases in the middle. Written as DNA, the CDR3 is TGTGCCAGCAGCAAACAAGGGAATGTGAACATTCAGTACTTC. Its translation: CASSKQGNVNIQYF.

V gene TRBV5-6 combines with J gene TRBJ1-3; 8 nucleotides match TRBD1. J gave up 11 bases and V 4 bases, and 8 bases lay outside the gene matches. The length of the CDR3 is 13 residues. Looked up from germline, CDR1 is SGHDT and CDR2 is YYEEEE. CDR3 nucleotide sequence: TGTGCCAGCAGCCCAGGGACAGGCCCTGCCATATATTTT. It yields the protein CASSPGTGPAIYF.

The J gene is TRBJ2-7, the V gene TRBV30; D ambiguous. This CDR3 region has 13 residues. The germline V and J ends were trimmed by 0 bases and 3 bases, with 9 bases remaining between them. Germline V gene lookup returns CDR1 GTSNPN and CDR2 SVGIG (reference sequence). The CDR3 DNA sequence: TGTGCCTGGAGTGTAGGCTATAACTACGAGCAGTACTTC. It yields the protein CAWSVGYNYEQYF. Supplemented by reference TRBV30 and TRBJ2-7, the full variable domain reads SQTIHQWPATLVQPVGSPLSLECTVEGTSNPNLYWYRQAAGRGLQLLFYSVGIGQISSEVPQNLSASRPQDRQFILSSKKLLLSDSGFYLCAWSVGYNYEQYFGPGTRLTVT.

The chain employs TRBV11-2 and TRBJ2-1; a possible D gene is TRBD1 (5 bases). Per germline, CDR1 SGHAT and CDR2 FQNNGV. This CDR3 has 14 residues. Deletions cut 1 base from V and 5 bases from J, with 9 bases between. The CDR3 region has the DNA TGTGCCAGCAGCTTAGGACAGACTGACAATGAGCAGTTCTTC. Translated, it gives CASSLGQTDNEQFF. Full variable domain (remainder filled in from reference TRBV11-2 and TRBJ2-1): EAGVAQSPRYKIIEKRQSVAFWCNPISGHATLYWYQQILGQGPKLLIQFQNNGVVDDSQLPKDRFSAERLKGVDSTLKIQPAKLEDSAVYLCASSLGQTDNEQFFGPGTRLTVL.

The chain employs TRBV21-1 and TRBJ2-7. TRBV21-1 is described as a pseudogene. The CDR3 is 17 amino acids. Written as DNA, the CDR3 is TGTGCCAGCAGCAAAGGCGGATCCTACAGTACTTCCTACGAGCAGTACTTC. This sequence encodes CASSKGGSYSTSYEQYF.

This clone was counted a single time. This chain uses TRBV18 with TRBJ1-2, with D unclear. The CDR3 extends over 14 amino acids. Germline CDR1 reads KGHSH; CDR2 reads LQKENI. Trimming cost V 3 bases and J 2 bases, with 10 bases left between them. Here the CDR3 reads CASSPARDNYGYTF. The CDR3 nucleotides are TGTGCCAGCTCACCTGCGCGAGACAACTATGGCTACACCTTC.

The chain employs TRBV18 and TRBJ2-1; D uncertain. Trimming took 5 bases from V and 1 from J, leaving 6 bases between them. Germline loops: CDR1 KGHSH, CDR2 LQKENI. The CDR3 loop spans 13 amino acids. The CDR3 DNA is TGTGCCAGCTCAGAACTATCCTACAATGAGCAGTTCTTC. Translating gives CASSELSYNEQFF. Full variable domain (rest looked up from reference TRBV18 and TRBJ2-1): NAGVMQNPRHLVRRRGQEARLRCSPMKGHSHVYWYRQLPEEGLKFMVYLQKENIIDESGMPKERFSAEFPKEGPSILRIQQVVRGDSAAYFCASSELSYNEQFFGPGTRLTVL.

This clone was found once. This rearrangement joins TRBV5-4 to TRBJ2-3, with D perhaps matching TRBD2 (6 bases). Trimming took off 2 bases at V and 4 bases at J, with 11 bases between the two ends. In germline, CDR1 is SGHNT, CDR2 YYREEE (reference sequence). The length of the CDR3 is 14 residues. CDR3 residues: CASSFIGSPDTQYF. The CDR3 DNA reads TGTGCCAGCAGCTTTATCGGGAGTCCAGATACGCAGTATTTT.

V usage is TRBV2 and J usage is TRBJ2-6; D may be TRBD1 (6 bases). This CDR3 is built from 18 residues. Germline CDR1 SNHLY, CDR2 FYNNEI. V lost 3 bases to trimming and J lost 0 bases, with 15 bases between them. The CDR3 loop is CASSDTTGLYSGANVLTF. The CDR3 coding sequence is TGTGCCAGCAGTGATACGACAGGCCTTTACTCTGGGGCCAACGTCCTGACTTTC.

The chain links TRBV5-1 to TRBJ2-7; 14 nucleotides match TRBD2. There are 15 residues in the CDR3. J gave up 6 bases and V 0 bases, and 2 bases lay outside the gene matches. Germline V CDR1 and CDR2: SGHRS, YFSETQ. DNA of the CDR3: TGCGCCAGCAGCTTGGATGGACTAGCGGGAGGCGAGCAGTACTTC. It encodes CASSLDGLAGGEQYF.

This chain uses TRBV9 with TRBJ1-6; 7 bases agree with TRBD1. V lost 4 bases and J lost 7; bases outside the gene matches: 5. Germline CDR1 SGDLS, CDR2 YYNGEE. There are 14 residues in the CDR3. The CDR3: CASSPGDSNSPLHF. CDR3 nucleotides: TGTGCCAGCAGCCCTGGGGACAGCAATTCACCCCTCCACTTT.

This clone was seen just once. The chain employs TRBV28 and TRBJ1-3; weak D call: TRBD1 (6 bases). Germline V CDR1 and CDR2: MDHEN, SYDVKM. CDR3 length equals 15 residues. Deletions cut 2 bases from V and 4 bases from J, with 12 bases between. CDR3 residues: CASSLMGAIGNTIYF. In DNA form, the CDR3 reads TGTGCCAGCAGTTTAATGGGGGCGATAGGAAACACCATATATTTT.

The chain links TRBV28 to TRBJ1-4; unclear D gene. CDR1 and CDR2 (germline): MDHEN, SYDVKM. V gave up 5 bases and J gave up 5 bases, with 12 bases separating them. The CDR3 extends over 14 amino acids. CDR3 sequence (DNA): TGTGCCAGCAGTCCCGGGCCTACCAATGAAAAACTGTTTTTT. This codes for CASSPGPTNEKLFF.

This chain links TRBV28 with TRBJ2-5; D is uncertain. V lost 4 bases and J 2 bases, leaving 8 bases between the germline ends. The CDR3 spans 13 residues. Germline CDR1 is MDHEN and CDR2 is SYDVKM. For the CDR3, the DNA is TGTGCCAGCAGTTCTGACTTTCAAGAGACCCAGTACTTC. Translation gives CASSSDFQETQYF.

The V call is TRBV11-2, the J call TRBJ1-6; unclear D gene. CDR3 length: 17 residues. Germline CDR1 reads SGHAT; CDR2 reads FQNNGV. V shed 2 bases and J shed 4 bases, with 15 bases lying between them. CDR3 nucleotides: TGTGCCAGCAGCTTATGGTCGACCGCTGGGTATAATTCACCCCTCCACTTT. Translated, it gives CASSLWSTAGYNSPLHF.

The chain couples TRBV7-8 to TRBJ1-1; D unresolved. Germline lookup yields CDR1 SGHVS and CDR2 FQNEAQ. The CDR3 spans 15 residues. V lost 2 bases and J 1 base, leaving 11 bases between the germline ends. As DNA, the CDR3 is TGTGCCAGCAGCTTAAATAATGGGTGGAACACTGAAGCTTTCTTT. This gives the protein CASSLNNGWNTEAFF.